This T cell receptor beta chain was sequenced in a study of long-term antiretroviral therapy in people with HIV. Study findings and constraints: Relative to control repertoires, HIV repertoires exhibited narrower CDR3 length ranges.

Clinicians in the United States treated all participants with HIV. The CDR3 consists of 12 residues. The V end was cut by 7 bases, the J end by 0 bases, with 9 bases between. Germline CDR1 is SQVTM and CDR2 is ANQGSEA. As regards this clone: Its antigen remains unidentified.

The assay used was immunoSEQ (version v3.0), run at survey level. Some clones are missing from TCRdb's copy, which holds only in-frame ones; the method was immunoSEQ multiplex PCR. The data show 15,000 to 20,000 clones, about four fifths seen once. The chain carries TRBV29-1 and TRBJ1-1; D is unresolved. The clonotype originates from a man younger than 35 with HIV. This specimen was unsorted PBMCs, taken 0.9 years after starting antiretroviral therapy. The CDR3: CSGNSVNTEAFF. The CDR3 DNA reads TGCAGCGGTAACAGTGTGAACACTGAAGCTTTCTTT. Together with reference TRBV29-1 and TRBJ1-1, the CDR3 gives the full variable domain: SAVISQKPSRDICQRGTSLTIQCQVDSQVTMMFWYRQQPGQSLTLIATANQGSEATYESGFVIDKFPISRPNLTFSTLTVSNMSPEDSSIYLCSGNSVNTEAFFGQGTRLTVV.